This T cell receptor (beta chain) was recovered during a study of CD8+ T cells in alopecia areata. The authors extracted RNA and reverse transcribed it into cDNA as the sequencing template. TCRdb's copy holds only in-frame clones and misses some; the assay was immunoSEQ multiplex PCR. The data show some 170,000 clones, 58% seen once. General study points: Clonality in lesional scalp, especially alopecia totalis/universalis, exceeded that of normal scalp. Scalp samples also contribute reads from the resident alphabeta T cells found in normal skin.

The trim removed 4 bases at V and 3 bases at J, leaving 2 bases unmatched. CDR1 and CDR2 from the germline V gene are MGHDK and SYGVNS. This CDR3 comprises 14 residues. As to treatment: oral pan-JAK inhibitor, 5-10 mg twice daily. Patients with alopecia areata provided lesional scalp punch biopsies as well as peripheral blood. Only a few counts were recorded for this clone. Antigen specificity is unknown. The starting material was CD4+ T cells sorted from blood, obtained at approximately week 56, from a patient treated with tofacitinib. The chain employs TRBV25-1 and TRBJ1-1; 10 nucleotides agree with TRBD1. This receptor was obtained from a human donor with alopecia areata. The CDR3 loop is CASSGTGGDTEAFF. The CDR3 coding sequence is TGTGCCAGCAGTGGGACAGGGGGGGACACTGAAGCTTTCTTT. The entire variable domain, with the rest obtained from reference TRBV25-1 and TRBJ1-1, is as follows: EADIYQTPRYLVIGTGKKITLECSQTMGHDKMYWYQQDPGMELHLIHYSYGVNSTEKGDLSSESTVSRIRTEHFPLTLESARPSHTSQYLCASSGTGGDTEAFFGQGTRLTVV.